This TCR beta chain was observed in a study of identical twins. TCRdb re-derived calls from the 5' RACE reads in MiXCR, one entry per CDR3 protein. The profile shows hundreds of thousands of distinct CDR3 sequences, less than 9.5% of them singletons. The sample holds a few counts of this clonotype. Deletions cut 7 bases from V and 7 bases from J, with 17 bases between. The CDR3 length is 13 residues. Germline CDR1 and CDR2: ENHRY and SYGVKD. The sequencing input was memory (CD45RO+) T cells sorted from blood. This receptor was taken from a woman between 18 and 30 years old in good health. The rearrangement uses TRBV10-3 and TRBJ2-7, with D tentatively TRBD1 or TRBD2 (5 bases each). CDR3 DNA: TGTGCCATCAAAGAGGGGCTGCCGGGGGAGCAGTACTTC. Protein product: CAIKEGLPGEQYF.